This T cell receptor beta chain was observed in a study of blood T cell repertoires in COVID-19. Study in general: Acute and convalescent COVID-19 samples came from the United States, Italy and Spain. Nucleic acid was either cDNA or gDNA, and it came from T cells, B-cell-depleted T cells, or PBMCs.

In the authors' workflow: Nucleated cell counts were estimated from reference gene primer amplification. Generated by immunoSEQ multiplex PCR, the TCRdb table keeps only in-frame clones and is missing some. V and J calls and clone size are as listed in that table; D and trimming were resolved from the DNA. The sample carries roughly 150,000 clones, 85% recorded once. This CDR3 contains 18 residues. The V and J ends lost 3 bases and 4 bases respectively, with 24 bases between them. Followed over time, Seattle patients had been enrolled while infection was active. This TCR came from a woman of 80 years or more with COVID-19, enrolled during active disease. Sequenced: peripheral blood. This rearrangement joins TRBV23-1 to TRBJ1-2; a weak D match, TRBD1 (6 bases). TRBV23-1 is an ORF for which the function is uncertain. CDR3 in DNA: TGCGCCAGCAGTCATCCCAGGGTCACAGGGTCAAGGGGCTATGGCTACACCTTC. Translating gives CASSHPRVTGSRGYGYTF.